The 8 T cell receptor beta chains below were found in one sample sequenced in a study of blood T cell repertoires in COVID-19. Generated by immunoSEQ multiplex PCR, the TCRdb table keeps only in-frame clones and is missing some. This table holds around 250,000 clones, roughly 90% found once. The sample taken for sequencing was peripheral blood. These receptors were taken from a woman aged 30 to 39 with active or convalescent COVID-19.

This chain uses TRBV12-3 or TRBV12-4 with TRBJ1-5; D unresolved. The CDR3 has 12 amino acids. Trimming pared 5 bases from V and 4 bases from J, leaving 6 bases between. In DNA form, the CDR3 reads TGTGCCAGCAGTCCGCAGAATCAGCCCCAGCATTTT. Its translation is CASSPQNQPQHF.

The gene calls are TRBV7-2 and TRBJ2-2; 12 bases line up with TRBD2. Germline-derived CDR1 and CDR2 are SGHTA and FQGNSA. The CDR3 length is 17 residues. The V gene end was trimmed by 2 bases and the J gene end by 5 bases; junction bases not matched to a gene: 6. As DNA, the CDR3 is TGTGCCAGCAGCTTATTTCTAGCGGGGGGGCCAACCGGGGAGCTGTTTTTT. Translated, it gives CASSLFLAGGPTGELFF.

The rearrangement joins TRBV28 to TRBJ1-2, with 7 bases fitting TRBD1. This CDR3 comprises 15 residues. Germline CDR1 is MDHEN and CDR2 is SYDVKM. V lost 2 bases and J lost 3; bases outside the gene matches: 6. CDR3 loop: CASSLGTVEYYGYTF. CDR3 in DNA: TGTGCCAGCAGTTTAGGGACAGTTGAATACTATGGCTACACCTTC.

The CDR3 DNA reads as TGTGCCAGCAGCCAAGCGCCAGGTTCGGCTGGCTACACCTTC. It specifies CASSQAPGSAGYTF. The chain uses TRBV3-1 (or the pseudogene TRBV3-2) and TRBJ1-2; D is unclear. CDR1 LGHDT and CDR2 YNNKEL come from the germline V gene (reference sequence). The CDR3 sequence is 14 residues long. V lost 1 base and J 7 bases, leaving 13 bases between the germline ends.

The chain links TRBV6-6 to TRBJ1-5; a possible D gene is TRBD1 (5 bases). The V end was cut by 7 bases, the J end by 0 bases, with 16 bases between. CDR1 and CDR2 (germline): MNHNY, SVGAGI (reference sequence). The CDR3 loop spans 16 amino acids. CDR3 region: CASTDQGVLSNQPQHF. Here the CDR3 DNA reads TGTGCCAGCACCGACCAGGGCGTGCTTAGCAATCAGCCCCAGCATTTT.

This clone showed up just a few times. This chain connects TRBV6-4 to TRBJ2-7; 9 nucleotides align to TRBD1. V shed 10 bases and J 3 bases; nucleotides not matched to a gene: 13. Germline V gene sequence: CDR1 MRHNA, CDR2 SNTAGT. The CDR3 totals 15 residues. CDR3 in DNA: TGTGCCAACATGGGTCCGACGGACAGGGGCTACGAGCAGTACTTC. This translates into CANMGPTDRGYEQYF.

V gene TRBV7-6 combines with J gene TRBJ2-2; tentative D call: TRBD1 (5 bases). Germline values: CDR1 SGHVS, CDR2 FNYEAQ. V gave up 5 bases and J gave up 1 base, with 14 bases separating them. CDR3 size: 16 residues. CDR3 nucleotide sequence: TGTGCCAGCAGCGGACGACAGACCTGGAACACCGGGGAGCTGTTTTTT. It yields the protein CASSGRQTWNTGELFF.

The chain has TRBV6-1 and TRBJ2-7, with 8 bases that match TRBD1. CDR3 length: 16 amino acids. CDR1 is MNHNS and CDR2 is SASEGT in the germline V gene. V was pared by 0 bases and J by 3 bases, with 7 bases of the junction left unmatched. The DNA of the CDR3 is TGTGCCAGCAGTGAAGCTTCCGGACAGGGTATCTACGAGCAGTACTTC. Residues: CASSEASGQGIYEQYF.